This T cell receptor beta chain emerged from a study of blood T cells in healthy people across ages (dated by TCRdb to between 2014 and 2016). Concerning the study at large: In model experiments, roughly one uniquely barcoded TCR beta cDNA molecule per two T cells was captured by template switching. Four age groups were formed from the donors: young (average 16 years), middle-aged (approximately 39), aged (62) and long-lived (about 80). The study analyzed two additional independent replicas of 1 million unique cDNA reads from the same blood draw for two donors, one aged 18 to 29 and one aged 80 or older. Using deep sequencing normalized with unique cDNA molecular identifiers, the study measured how TCR beta repertoire diversity changes with age. Donors of different ages were randomly distributed across sequencing lanes to avoid experimental bias. The full study reports these points: There was a strong correlation between observed TCR beta diversity and the percentage of naive T cells measured by flow cytometry. Bulk unsorted PBMC profiling prevented conclusive comparison of naive and antigen-experienced compartments. As age increased, observed TCR beta diversity per million T cells dropped in a roughly linear way, and a significant reduction was already evident by age 40. Total diversity estimates from one million sequenced T cells were considered lower bounds and underestimates. Because the CMV infection status of the donors was unknown, age-related changes in expanded clonotypes may potentially have been confounded. Compared with the aged group, the long-lived group had more naive CD4+ T cells, fewer expanded clones and increased TCR diversity, suggesting age selection.

To prepare the library, 5' RACE was applied. TCRdb lists the instrument as Illumina HiSeq 2500. A second roughly 6 to 11 cycle PCR used a sample-barcoded 5' primer and a J-beta primer mix. A template-switch 5' adaptor carrying 12 random nucleotides introduced a unique molecular identifier onto each TCR beta cDNA molecule. Each sample yielded at least 2.5 million CDR3-containing paired-end reads. The Mint cDNA synthesis kit, primed by a TRBC-specific oligonucleotide, was used to synthesize first-strand cDNA from all RNA. All cDNA was treated with uracil-DNA glycosylase and then went through a first 18-cycle PCR with the universal primers M1SS and BC2_uni_R. The published analysis was carried out like this. Each sample was normalized by randomly selecting 1 million high-quality reads, each carrying a distinct molecular identifier. Instead of being binned into consensus sequences, reads that shared molecular identifiers were thrown out. MiTCR, run with a Q25 quality threshold and the strictest error-elimination algorithm, handled CDR3 identification, clonotype clustering and error correction. A nonparametric unseen species model using Euler transformation provided a lower-bound estimate of total TCR beta diversity. TCRdb took the public reads, trimmed them with fastp at Q25, ran MiXCR for clone calling and kept in-frame beta chains. Under each unique CDR3 protein, matching rows form one entry showing the most common genes and DNA. These V and J calls are TCRdb output, not the study's own analysis. The sample table contains approximately 290,000 distinct CDR3 sequences; only one count was recorded for 27% of them. Together, the top ten hold around 29% of the sample.

V is clipped by 1 base and J by 1 base, and the sequence between their germline boundaries is 5 bases long. From its cysteine to its phenylalanine, the CDR3 spans 14 amino acids. CDR3 DNA only is kept here, 42 bases in frame from base 1. From a lookup of the germline V gene, CDR1 and CDR2 are MNHEY and SVGEGT. Systemically healthy Caucasian individuals from Russia, around 38 in total and aged roughly 6 to 90 years, were included as donors. Each donor gave roughly 9 milliliters of peripheral blood, drawn into EDTA-treated Vacutainer tubes. Ficoll-Paque density-gradient centrifugation was used to isolate PBMCs, with at least 6.5 million per sample. Total RNA, at least 6 micrograms per sample, was extracted from PBMCs with Trizol reagent. The percentages of naive CD45RAhigh/CD27high T cells were determined by flow cytometry on a PBMC aliquot from every donor. The sample holds a few counts of this clonotype. Its antigen is unknown. Per-base qualities were not stored, and no clone one base away is much larger.

The V gene is TRBV6-2 or TRBV6-3 and the J gene is TRBJ1-5; there is no confident call for the D gene. This clonotype was obtained from a woman in her 70s in good health. Sequencing input: blood. The CDR3: CASSYYGSNQPQHF. Here is the DNA: TGTGCCAGCAGTTACTATGGCAGCAATCAGCCCCAGCATTTT.